What follows are 10 T cell receptor beta chains derived from one specimen sequenced in a study of T cells after somatic rescue of genetic block. Clones were sequenced by immunoSEQ multiplex PCR, and TCRdb holds only the in-frame ones, with some missing. The data show 95,000 to 120,000 clones, about 90% seen once. Sequences were obtained from peripheral blood mononuclear cells (PBMCs). These receptors were collected from a woman younger than 35.

This chain connects TRBV7-3 to TRBJ2-7; D unresolved. Trimming cost V 9 bases and J 1 base, with 13 bases left between them. CDR3 length equals 13 residues. Per the germline V gene, CDR1 is SGHTA and CDR2 is FQGTGA. Written as DNA, the CDR3 is TGTGCCAGAGAATCCCGCGATTCCTACGAGCAGTACTTC. This gives the protein CARESRDSYEQYF.

The J gene is TRBJ2-5, the V gene TRBV7-9; D remains ambiguous. Looked up from germline, CDR1 is SEHNR and CDR2 is FQNEAQ (reference sequence). This CDR3 region has 14 residues. V was trimmed by 4 bases and J by 0 bases, leaving 9 bases between them. The CDR3 sequence: CASSSPGHQETQYF. CDR3 nucleotides: TGTGCCAGCAGCTCCCCGGGTCACCAAGAGACCCAGTACTTC.

This clone appeared a few times. Different DNA sequences within this sample yield the same CDR3. For the CDR3, the DNA is TGTGCCAGCTCACCTACCGAGAACACTGAAGCTTTCTTT. Amino acid sequence: CASSPTENTEAFF. The chain links TRBV18 to TRBJ1-1, with D unclear. V was trimmed by 3 bases and J by 1 base, leaving 6 bases between them. CDR3 length: 13 residues. Germline CDR1 is KGHSH and CDR2 is LQKENI.

This rearrangement joins TRBV7-3 to TRBJ2-2; TRBD2 matches at 8 bases. The CDR3 loop spans 14 amino acids. V shed 6 bases, J shed 5 bases, and the junction held 5 bases outside the gene matches. Per the germline V gene, CDR1 is SGHTA and CDR2 is FQGTGA. The CDR3 coding sequence is TGTGCCAGCAGTCCCGGGGGGGAGACCGGGGAGCTGTTTTTT. Translating it yields CASSPGGETGELFF.

This chain uses TRBV7-2 with TRBJ1-5; D gene uncertain. The CDR3 spans 13 residues. Germline CDR1 SGHTA, CDR2 FQGNSA. V dropped 5 bases and J dropped 7 bases, with 12 bases sitting between them. CDR3 amino acids: CASSASRAQPQHF. CDR3 DNA: TGTGCCAGCAGCGCGAGTAGGGCACAGCCCCAGCATTTT.

V is TRBV6-1 and J is TRBJ2-7; D call uncertain. Looked up from germline, CDR1 is MNHNS and CDR2 is SASEGT. The germline V and J ends were trimmed by 2 bases and 3 bases, with 2 bases remaining between them. The CDR3 consists of 11 residues. The CDR3 DNA sequence: TGTGCCAGCAGTGAACTCTACGAGCAGTACTTC. Protein sequence: CASSELYEQYF.

This chain joins TRBV5-1 and TRBJ2-7, with 9 bases identical to TRBD2. CDR3 size: 15 residues. The germline gives CDR1 SGHRS, CDR2 YFSETQ. Trimming cost V 7 bases and J 2 bases; bases outside gene matches: 10. The CDR3 here is CASAIKRGVTYEQYF. In DNA, the CDR3 is TGCGCCAGCGCTATCAAGCGGGGGGTAACCTACGAGCAGTACTTC.

V usage is TRBV15 and J usage is TRBJ2-1; TRBD2 aligns across 10 bases. V was pared by 4 bases and J by 3 bases, with 3 bases of the junction left unmatched. The CDR3 sequence is 15 residues long. Per the germline V gene, CDR1 is LNHNV and CDR2 is YYDKDF (reference sequence). The CDR3 loop is CATSMLAGDYNEQFF. The CDR3 DNA sequence: TGTGCCACCAGCATGCTAGCGGGGGACTACAATGAGCAGTTCTTC. The whole variable domain, remainder taken from reference TRBV15 and TRBJ2-1, is DAMVIQNPRYQVTQFGKPVTLSCSQTLNHNVMYWYQQKSSQAPKLLFHYYDKDFNNEADTPDNFQSRRPNTSFCFLDIRSPGLGDTAMYLCATSMLAGDYNEQFFGPGTRLTVL.

The chain uses TRBV7-6 and TRBJ1-2, with 8 nucleotides matching TRBD1. The CDR3 totals 14 residues. The germline gives CDR1 SGHVS, CDR2 FNYEAQ. Trimming removed 5 bases from V and 8 bases from J; junction bases left unmatched: 10. For the CDR3, the DNA is TGTGCCAGCAGCAAAGACAGGGGTTCGGGGGGCTACACCTTC. Protein product: CASSKDRGSGGYTF.

The rearrangement joins TRBV30 to TRBJ2-7; TRBD1 or TRBD2 may be the D gene (6 bases each). The CDR3 has 11 amino acids. Germline-derived CDR1 and CDR2 are GTSNPN and SVGIG (reference sequence). CDR3 amino acids: CSVGGPYEQYF. Here the CDR3 DNA reads TGTTCAGTCGGGGGCCCCTACGAGCAGTACTTC.